This TCR beta chain emerged from a study of blood T cell repertoires in COVID-19. Study summary: Whether acute or convalescent, the COVID-19 samples came from the United States, Italy and Spain. The analysed material was cDNA or gDNA that came from T cells, B-cell-depleted T cells, or PBMCs.

Germline CDR1 LNHDA, CDR2 SQIVND (reference sequence). V shed 3 bases and J 6 bases; nucleotides not matched to a gene: 3. The length of the CDR3 is 13 residues. In the original workflow: Amplified reference gene primers provided the basis for estimating nucleated cell counts. This table comes from immunoSEQ multiplex PCR, and its TCRdb copy is limited to in-frame clones, with some not included. The D gene and trimming were derived from the DNA, and the V and J assignments and clone size from that table. The sample has about 120,000 clones; over 75% are singletons. The receptor was derived from a woman of 80 years or more with acute or convalescent COVID-19. This chain uses TRBV19 with TRBJ1-1, with 8 bases aligning to TRBD1. Sequenced material: peripheral blood. The CDR3 protein is CASSIQGAAEAFF. The CDR3 DNA reads TGTGCCAGTAGTATCCAGGGGGCGGCTGAAGCTTTCTTT.